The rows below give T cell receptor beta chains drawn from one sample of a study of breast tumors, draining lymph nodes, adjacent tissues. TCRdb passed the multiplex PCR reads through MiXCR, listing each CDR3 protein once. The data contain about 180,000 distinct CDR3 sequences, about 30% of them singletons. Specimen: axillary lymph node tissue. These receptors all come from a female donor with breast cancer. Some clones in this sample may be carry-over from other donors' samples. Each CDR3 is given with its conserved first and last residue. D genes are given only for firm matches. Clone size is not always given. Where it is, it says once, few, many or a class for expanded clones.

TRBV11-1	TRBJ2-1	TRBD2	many	TGTGCCAGCAGCTCTGGGACTAGCGGGGGGGAATACAATGAGCAGTTCTTC	CASSSGTSGGEYNEQFF
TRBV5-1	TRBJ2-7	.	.	TGCGCCAGCAGAGAAGGGAACGAGCAGTACTTC	CASREGNEQYF
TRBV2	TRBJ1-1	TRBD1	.	TGTGCCAGCATGGGGACAGGGCGGGTCACTGAAGCTTTCTTT	CASMGTGRVTEAFF
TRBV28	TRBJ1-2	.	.	TGTGCCAGCAGTGGACCGAGGGGAGCCAGTAACTATGGCTACACCTTC	CASSGPRGASNYGYTF
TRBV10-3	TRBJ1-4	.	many	TGTGCCATCAGTGATCAGGGTAGCGAAAAACTGTTTTTT	CAISDQGSEKLFF
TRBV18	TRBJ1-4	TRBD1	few	TGTGCCAGCTCATCCAGTCGGGGGGTCACAGGGGAACAAGAAAAACTGTTTTTT	CASSSSRGVTGEQEKLFF
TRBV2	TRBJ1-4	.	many	TGTGCCAGCAGTGGATGGTTGGGGGGAGAAAAACTGTTTTTT	CASSGWLGGEKLFF
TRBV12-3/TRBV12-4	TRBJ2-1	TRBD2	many	TGTGCCAGCAGGGGAGTGGCGGGAGTTTTCTTC	CASRGVAGVFF
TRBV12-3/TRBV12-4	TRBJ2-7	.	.	TGTGCCAGCAGTTACCGGTACGAGCAGTACTTC	CASSYRYEQYF
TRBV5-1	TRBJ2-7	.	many	TGCGCCAGCAGCTTGGAAGGCTACGAGCAGTACTTC	CASSLEGYEQYF
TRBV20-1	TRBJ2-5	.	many	TGCAGTGCTAGGAAACTAGTCGATGGGACCCAGTACTTC	CSARKLVDGTQYF
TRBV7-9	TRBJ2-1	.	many	TGTGCCAGCAGTGAAGGGGATGAGCAGTTCTTC	CASSEGDEQFF
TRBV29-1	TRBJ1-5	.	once	TGCAGCGTTGAAGTAGCGGGGGGGCCCTCGTACAATGAGCATTTT	CSVEVAGGPSYNEHF
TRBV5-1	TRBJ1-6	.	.	TGCGCCAGCAACTTGGACGGGACGGATAACTCACCCCTCCACTTT	CASNLDGTDNSPLHF
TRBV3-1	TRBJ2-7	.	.	TGTGCCAGCAGCCAAGAGACAGGCCCCGAGCAGTACTTC	CASSQETGPEQYF
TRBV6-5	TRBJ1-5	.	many	TGTGCCAGCAGTTACGGGGGGAATCAGCCCCAGCATTTT	CASSYGGNQPQHF